One sample yielded the 4 T cell receptor beta chains listed below, sequenced in a study of blood T cell repertoires in COVID-19. Profiling relied on immunoSEQ multiplex PCR, and the TCRdb table lists in-frame clones only, not all of them. The profile shows fewer than 300,000 clones, around 86% of them singletons. Sample: peripheral blood. These receptors were collected from a man in his forties who had recovered from COVID-19.

The rearrangement uses TRBV5-4 and TRBJ2-3, with D hard to call. This CDR3 has 15 amino acids. Germline V lookup: CDR1 SGHNT, CDR2 YYREEE (reference sequence). V shed 0 bases and J shed 0 bases, with 8 bases lying between them. The CDR3 nucleotides are TGTGCCAGCAGCTTGGGGCGGAAGAGCACAGATACGCAGTATTTT. It codes for CASSLGRKSTDTQYF.

The CDR3 sequence is CASRTDIREAFF. Written as DNA, the CDR3 is TGTGCCAGCAGAACGGACATTCGTGAAGCTTTCTTT. This chain joins TRBV28 and TRBJ1-1, with D possibly being TRBD1 (5 bases). This CDR3 has 12 amino acids. CDR1 MDHEN and CDR2 SYDVKM come from the germline V gene. V lost 6 bases, J lost 7 bases, and 12 bases lay in between.

The chain joins TRBV5-4 to TRBJ2-1, with D perhaps TRBD2 (5 bases). The V and J ends lost 3 bases and 10 bases respectively, with 14 bases between them. This CDR3 is built from 13 residues. Germline V CDR1 and CDR2: SGHNT, YYREEE (reference sequence). The CDR3 DNA reads as TGTGCCAGCAGCTCGAAGAGGGTCGGCGAGCAGTTCTTC. Amino acid sequence: CASSSKRVGEQFF.

The CDR3 region is CASSVSGGPTYEQYF. CDR3 sequence (DNA): TGTGCCAGCAGCGTCTCCGGGGGGCCAACCTACGAGCAGTACTTC. The rearrangement links TRBV14 to TRBJ2-7, with D tentatively TRBD2 (7 bases). Germline V gene sequence: CDR1 SGHDN, CDR2 FVKESK. Trimming took off 5 bases at V and 2 bases at J, with 16 bases between the two ends. The CDR3 runs to 15 residues.